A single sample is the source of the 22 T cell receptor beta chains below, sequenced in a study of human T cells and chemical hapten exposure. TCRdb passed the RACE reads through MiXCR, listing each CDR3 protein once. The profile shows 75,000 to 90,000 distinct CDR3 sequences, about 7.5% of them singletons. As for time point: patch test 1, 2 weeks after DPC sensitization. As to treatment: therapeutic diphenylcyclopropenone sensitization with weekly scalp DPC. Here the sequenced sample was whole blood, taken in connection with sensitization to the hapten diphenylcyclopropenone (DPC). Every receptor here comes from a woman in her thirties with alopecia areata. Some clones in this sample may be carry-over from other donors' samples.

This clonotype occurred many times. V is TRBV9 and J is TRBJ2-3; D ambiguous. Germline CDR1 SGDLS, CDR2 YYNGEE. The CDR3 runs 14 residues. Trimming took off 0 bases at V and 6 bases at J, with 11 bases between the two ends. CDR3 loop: CASSVVGSSDTQYF. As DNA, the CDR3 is TGTGCCAGCAGCGTAGTCGGAAGTAGCGATACGCAGTATTTT.

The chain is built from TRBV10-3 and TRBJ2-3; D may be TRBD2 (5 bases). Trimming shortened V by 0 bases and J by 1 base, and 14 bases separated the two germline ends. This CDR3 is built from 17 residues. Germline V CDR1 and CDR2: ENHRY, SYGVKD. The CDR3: CAISESLLRDGTDTQYF. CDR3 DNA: TGTGCCATCAGTGAGTCCTTACTGAGGGATGGCACAGATACGCAGTATTTT.

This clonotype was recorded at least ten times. DNA of the CDR3: TGTGCCAGCAGTTCTCCGGGGGCCGGGAATGAGCAGTTCTTC. Its translation: CASSSPGAGNEQFF. The rearrangement uses TRBV6-2 or TRBV6-3 and TRBJ2-1; D might be TRBD1 or TRBD2, each matching 6 bases. Trimming took off 4 bases at V and 7 bases at J, with 14 bases between the two ends. The CDR3 length is 14 residues. In germline, CDR1 is MNHEY, CDR2 SVGEGT.

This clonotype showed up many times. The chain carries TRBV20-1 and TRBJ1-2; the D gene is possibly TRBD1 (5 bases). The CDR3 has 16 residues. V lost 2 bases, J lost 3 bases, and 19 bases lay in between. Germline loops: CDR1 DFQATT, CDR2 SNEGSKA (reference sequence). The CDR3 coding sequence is TGCAGTGCTAGACTGGGGGTTATGTTTCAAGACTATGGCTACACCTTC. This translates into CSARLGVMFQDYGYTF.

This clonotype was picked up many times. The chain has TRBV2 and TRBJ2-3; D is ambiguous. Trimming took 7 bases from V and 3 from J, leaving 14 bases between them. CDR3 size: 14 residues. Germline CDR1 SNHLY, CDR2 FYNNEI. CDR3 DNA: TGTGCCAGCAATGAGGCTAAACCTACAGATACGCAGTATTTT. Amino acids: CASNEAKPTDTQYF. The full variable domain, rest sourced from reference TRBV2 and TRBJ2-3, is EPEVTQTPSHQVTQMGQEVILRCVPISNHLYFYWYRQILGQKVEFLVSFYNNEISEKSEIFDDQFSVERPDGSNFTLKIRSTKLEDSAMYFCASNEAKPTDTQYFGPGTRLTVL.

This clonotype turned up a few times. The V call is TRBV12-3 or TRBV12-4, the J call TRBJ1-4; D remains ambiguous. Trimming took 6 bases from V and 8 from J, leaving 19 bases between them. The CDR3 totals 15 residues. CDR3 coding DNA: TGTGCCAGCAGCCCCGGGAGATCCGGTGGAGAAAAACTGTTTTTT. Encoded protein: CASSPGRSGGEKLFF.

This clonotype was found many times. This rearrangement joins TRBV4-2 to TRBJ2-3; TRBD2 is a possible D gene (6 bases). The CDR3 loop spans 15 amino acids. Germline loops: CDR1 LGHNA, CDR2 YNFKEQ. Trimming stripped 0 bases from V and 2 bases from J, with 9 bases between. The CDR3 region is CASSQDVRDTDTQYF. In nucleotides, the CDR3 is TGTGCCAGCAGCCAAGATGTGCGGGACACAGATACGCAGTATTTT.

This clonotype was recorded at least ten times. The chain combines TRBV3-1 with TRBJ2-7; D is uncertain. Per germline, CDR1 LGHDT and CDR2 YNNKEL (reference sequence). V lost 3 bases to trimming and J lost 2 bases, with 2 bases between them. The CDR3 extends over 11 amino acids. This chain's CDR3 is CASSHAYEQYF. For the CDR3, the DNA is TGTGCCAGCAGCCATGCCTACGAGCAGTACTTC.

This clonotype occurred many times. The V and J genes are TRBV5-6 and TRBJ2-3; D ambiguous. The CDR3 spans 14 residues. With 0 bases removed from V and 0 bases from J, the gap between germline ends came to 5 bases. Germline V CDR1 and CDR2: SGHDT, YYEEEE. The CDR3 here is CASSLGASTDTQYF. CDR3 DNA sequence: TGTGCCAGCAGCTTGGGTGCCAGCACAGATACGCAGTATTTT.

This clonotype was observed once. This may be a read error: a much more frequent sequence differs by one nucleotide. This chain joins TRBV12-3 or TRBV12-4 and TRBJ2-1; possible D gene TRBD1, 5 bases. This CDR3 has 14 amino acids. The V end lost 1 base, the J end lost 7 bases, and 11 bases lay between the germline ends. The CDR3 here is CASSLGQDTNEQFF. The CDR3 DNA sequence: TGTGCCAGCAGTTTAGGGCAGGACACAAATGAGCAGTTCTTC.

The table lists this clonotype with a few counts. Written as DNA, the CDR3 is TGTGCCAGCAGTCAGACAGGGGTTAATTCACCCCTCCACTTT. Translating it yields CASSQTGVNSPLHF. The chain links TRBV6-5 to TRBJ1-6; 8 bases align to TRBD1. CDR1 MNHEY and CDR2 SVGAGI come from the germline V gene. Losses at the gene ends were 5 bases for V and 6 bases for J; bases not matched to a gene: 3. CDR3 size: 14 residues.

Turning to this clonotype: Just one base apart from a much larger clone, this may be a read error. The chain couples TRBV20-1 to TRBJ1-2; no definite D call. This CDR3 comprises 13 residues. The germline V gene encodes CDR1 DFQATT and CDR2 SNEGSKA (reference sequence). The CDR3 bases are TGCAGTGCGGAAGGCAATCCCTCGGTGGGCTACGCCTTC. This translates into CSAEGNPSVGYAF.

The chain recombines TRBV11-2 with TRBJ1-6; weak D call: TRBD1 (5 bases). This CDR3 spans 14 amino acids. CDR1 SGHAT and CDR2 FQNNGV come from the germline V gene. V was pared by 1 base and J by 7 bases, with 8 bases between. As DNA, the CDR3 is TGTGCCAGCAGCTTAGGGGGACCAAATTCACCCCTCCACTTT. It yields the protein CASSLGGPNSPLHF.

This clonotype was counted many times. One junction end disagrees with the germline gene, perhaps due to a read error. The chain's CDR3 is CASRLDRFYNSPLHF. Here the CDR3 DNA reads TGCGCCAGCAGATTGGACAGGTTCTATAATTCACCCCTCCACTTT. This sequence joins TRBV5-1 and TRBJ1-6, with 7 bases matching TRBD1. The CDR3 spans 15 residues. Germline V gives CDR1 SGHRS, CDR2 YFSETQ.

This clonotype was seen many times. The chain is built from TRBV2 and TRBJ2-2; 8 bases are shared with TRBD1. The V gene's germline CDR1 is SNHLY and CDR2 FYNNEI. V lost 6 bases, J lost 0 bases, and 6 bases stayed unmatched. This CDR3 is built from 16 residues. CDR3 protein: CASSMTGAPNTGELFF. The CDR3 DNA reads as TGTGCCAGCAGCATGACAGGGGCCCCGAACACCGGGGAGCTGTTTTTT.

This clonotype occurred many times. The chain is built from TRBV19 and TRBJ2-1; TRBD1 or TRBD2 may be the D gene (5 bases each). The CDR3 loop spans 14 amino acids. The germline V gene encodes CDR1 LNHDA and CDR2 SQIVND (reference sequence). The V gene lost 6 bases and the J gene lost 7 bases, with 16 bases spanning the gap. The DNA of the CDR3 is TGTGCCAGTAGCCTACCGGGACCCTCGAATGAGCAGTTCTTC. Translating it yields CASSLPGPSNEQFF.

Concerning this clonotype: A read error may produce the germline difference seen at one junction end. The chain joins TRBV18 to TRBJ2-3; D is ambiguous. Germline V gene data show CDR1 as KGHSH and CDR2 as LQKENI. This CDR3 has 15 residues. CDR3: CASSPSPTEDGPRDF. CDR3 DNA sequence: TGTGCCAGCTCACCTTCACCAACCGAGGACGGGCCCCGGGATTTT.

In DNA, the CDR3 is TGTGCCTGGCGCCGGGACATGGTCGTGCAAAAACTGTTTTTT. This sequence encodes CAWRRDMVVQKLFF. The rearrangement uses TRBV30 and TRBJ1-4; a possible D gene is TRBD1 (6 bases). This CDR3 spans 14 amino acids. Trimming took 5 bases from V and 9 from J, leaving 19 bases between them. Looked up from germline, CDR1 is GTSNPN and CDR2 is SVGIG (reference sequence).

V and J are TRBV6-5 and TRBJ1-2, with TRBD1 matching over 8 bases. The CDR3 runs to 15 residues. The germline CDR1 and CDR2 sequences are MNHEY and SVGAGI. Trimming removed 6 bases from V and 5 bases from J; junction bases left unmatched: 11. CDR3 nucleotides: TGTGCCAGCAGCCAGGGACAGGATCAAATATATGGCTACACCTTC. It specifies CASSQGQDQIYGYTF.

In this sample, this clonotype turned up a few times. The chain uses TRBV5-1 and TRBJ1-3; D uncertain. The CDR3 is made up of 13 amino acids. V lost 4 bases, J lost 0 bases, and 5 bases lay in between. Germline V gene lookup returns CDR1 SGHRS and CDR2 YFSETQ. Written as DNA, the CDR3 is TGCGCCAGCAGCCAATTCTCTGGAAACACCATATATTTT. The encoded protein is CASSQFSGNTIYF.

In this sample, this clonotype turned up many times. Here the CDR3 reads CSARDRAGLSYEQYF. The CDR3 DNA reads TGCAGTGCTAGAGATCGAGCAGGGCTCTCCTACGAGCAGTACTTC. The gene calls are TRBV20-1 and TRBJ2-7, with a possible D match to TRBD1 (5 bases). This CDR3 has 15 amino acids. The germline V gene encodes CDR1 DFQATT and CDR2 SNEGSKA (reference sequence). V was cut by 0 bases and J by 0 bases, with 12 bases left in between.

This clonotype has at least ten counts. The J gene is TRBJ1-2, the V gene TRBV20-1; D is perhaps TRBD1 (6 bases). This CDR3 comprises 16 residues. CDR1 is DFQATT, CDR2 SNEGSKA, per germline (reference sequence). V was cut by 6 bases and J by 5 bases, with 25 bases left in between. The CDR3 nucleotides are TGCAGTGCCAGAACCGCCCTCAACAGGGAGTGGTATGGCTACACCTTC. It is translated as CSARTALNREWYGYTF.